The 21 T cell receptor beta chains presented below share a single source sample, sequenced in a study of shared clonotypes between healthy human individuals. Method: immunoSEQ multiplex PCR; TCRdb's copy keeps in-frame clones and lacks some. The data contain under 2,500,000 clones, under 97% of them singletons. Sequenced sample: naive CD4+ T cells sorted from blood. Subset indicated: CD45RA+ positively selected. The receptors come from a man aged 18 to 30 in good health.

On this clone itself: Other DNA sequences in the same sample also yield this CDR3. The chain has TRBV11-2 and TRBJ1-1, with 7 bases aligning to TRBD1. V lost 5 bases to trimming and J lost 1 base; unmatched junction nucleotides: 4. Germline-derived CDR1 and CDR2 are SGHAT and FQNNGV. This CDR3 comprises 14 residues. This chain's CDR3 is CASSPRQGNTEAFF. CDR3 DNA: TGTGCCAGCAGCCCCCGACAGGGGAACACTGAAGCTTTCTTT.

Turning to this clone: This CDR3 is also generated by other DNA sequences in the sample. In DNA form, the CDR3 reads TGTGCCTGGAGTGTGCGACTCCAAGAGACCCAGTACTTC. This translates into CAWSVRLQETQYF. The rearrangement joins TRBV30 to TRBJ2-5; D gene unclear. The CDR3 is 13 amino acids. The V and J ends lost 0 bases and 1 base respectively, with 6 bases between them. Germline values: CDR1 GTSNPN, CDR2 SVGIG (reference sequence).

This chain connects TRBV10-1 to TRBJ2-7; 7 bases fit TRBD2. The CDR3 is 15 residues long. Germline V CDR1 and CDR2: WNHNN, SYGVQD (reference sequence). V shed 9 bases and J 3 bases; nucleotides not matched to a gene: 14. The CDR3 loop is CARRKSQLADYEQYF. CDR3 bases: TGCGCCAGGAGAAAGTCGCAGCTAGCGGACTACGAGCAGTACTTC.

V and J are TRBV7-2 and TRBJ2-3; weak D call: TRBD2 (6 bases). This CDR3 spans 15 amino acids. The V gene lost 6 bases and the J gene lost 4 bases, with 17 bases spanning the gap. Germline V gene lookup returns CDR1 SGHTA and CDR2 FQGNSA. Here the CDR3 DNA reads TGTGCCAGCAGTCTTGGGACTGTCTACGCAGATACGCAGTATTTT. This translates into CASSLGTVYADTQYF.

As to this clone: The same CDR3 also results from other DNA sequences found in this sample. The V gene is TRBV19, the J gene TRBJ2-7, with 11 bases identical to TRBD1. Trimming cost V 5 bases and J 5 bases; bases outside gene matches: 5. This CDR3 contains 14 residues. CDR1 is LNHDA, CDR2 SQIVND, per germline (reference sequence). CDR3 bases: TGTGCCAGTAGTCCCAGGGACAGGGGGAACGAGCAGTACTTC. This translates into CASSPRDRGNEQYF.

In nucleotides, the CDR3 is TGTGCTAGTGGTTTGGCCCTGGGGGCGCGAGAATGGACTGAAGCTTTCTTT. It translates to CASGLALGAREWTEAFF. The V gene is TRBV12-5, the J gene TRBJ1-1, with D tentatively TRBD1 (6 bases). The V end lost 1 base, the J end lost 5 bases, and 20 bases lay between the germline ends. The CDR3 has 17 amino acids. Per germline, CDR1 LGHNT and CDR2 FRNRAP.

The chain has TRBV5-1 and TRBJ2-7; D could derive from TRBD1 or TRBD2 (5 bases each). Trimming shortened V by 4 bases and J by 0 bases, and 11 bases separated the two germline ends. In germline, CDR1 is SGHRS, CDR2 YFSETQ. The CDR3 covers 14 residues. CDR3 sequence reads: CASSQRGVSYEQYF. The CDR3 DNA reads TGCGCCAGCAGCCAGAGAGGGGTCTCCTACGAGCAGTACTTC.

This clone has only one observation. V gene TRBV2 combines with J gene TRBJ1-2; D is ambiguous. CDR1 is SNHLY, CDR2 FYNNEI, per germline. CDR3 length: 13 residues. V was cut by 7 bases and J by 2 bases, with 11 bases left in between. The CDR3 coding sequence is TGTGCCAGCATTTCGGACGGGAACTATGGCTACACCTTC. Its protein is CASISDGNYGYTF. The full variable domain, with the rest looked up from reference TRBV2 and TRBJ1-2, is EPEVTQTPSHQVTQMGQEVILRCVPISNHLYFYWYRQILGQKVEFLVSFYNNEISEKSEIFDDQFSVERPDGSNFTLKIRSTKLEDSAMYFCASISDGNYGYTFGSGTRLTVV.

About this clone itself: The sample holds other DNA sequences that translate to the same CDR3. The chain is built from TRBV20-1 and TRBJ1-2, with unresolved D. The CDR3 sequence is 9 residues long. V was pared by 6 bases and J by 6 bases, with 5 bases between. CDR1 is DFQATT and CDR2 is SNEGSKA in the germline V gene (reference sequence). The CDR3 nucleotides read TGCAGTGCAAGAAATGGCTACACCTTC. It translates to CSARNGYTF.

This chain connects TRBV6-6 to TRBJ1-6; TRBD1 is a possible D gene (5 bases). The CDR3 is made up of 14 amino acids. Germline CDR1 MNHNY, CDR2 SVGAGI (reference sequence). Trimming removed 5 bases at V and 6 bases at J, with 11 bases between. The CDR3 sequence: CASSRDGRNSPLHF. CDR3 coding DNA: TGTGCCAGCAGTAGGGACGGCCGTAATTCACCCCTCCACTTT.

About this clone itself: An end of the junction differs from the germline gene, which may be a read error. This sample includes further DNA sequences coding for the same CDR3. The chain uses TRBV11-3 and TRBJ2-2; D remains unclear. The CDR3 has 12 amino acids. Germline assignment: CDR1 SGHNT and CDR2 YENEEA. CDR3 DNA sequence: TGTGCCAGCAGCCCGAATACCGGGGAGCTGTTTTTT. Translated, it gives CASSPNTGELFF.

This chain connects TRBV27 to TRBJ1-2; D unclear. Trimming pared 2 bases from V and 7 bases from J, leaving 14 bases between. Germline V gene sequence: CDR1 MNHEY, CDR2 SMNVEV (reference sequence). There are 14 residues in the CDR3. The CDR3 here is CASSLTPEAGGYTF. DNA for the CDR3: TGTGCCAGCAGTTTAACCCCAGAGGCAGGTGGCTACACCTTC.

The chain carries TRBV28 and TRBJ2-7; tentatively, D is TRBD1 or TRBD2 (7 bases each). The V end lost 3 bases, the J end lost 9 bases, and 15 bases lay between the germline ends. The germline V gene has CDR1 MDHEN and CDR2 SYDVKM. This CDR3 is 13 amino acids long. CDR3 region: CASSLTGRVGQYF. CDR3 DNA: TGTGCCAGCAGTTTGACAGGGAGGGTCGGGCAGTACTTC.

A few counts support this clone. Within the sample, other DNA sequences also encode this same CDR3. This chain uses TRBV7-9 with TRBJ1-6; D is unclear. V was trimmed by 4 bases and J by 7 bases, leaving 8 bases between them. The CDR3 is made up of 13 amino acids. Per germline, CDR1 SEHNR and CDR2 FQNEAQ (reference sequence). Here the CDR3 DNA reads TGTGCCAGCAGCTCGGGTGGCAATTCACCCCTCCACTTT. Protein product: CASSSGGNSPLHF.

The chain uses TRBV7-8 and TRBJ1-5; no clear D gene. Germline V lookup: CDR1 SGHVS, CDR2 FQNEAQ. This CDR3 contains 15 residues. Trimming cost V 1 base and J 3 bases, with 10 bases left between them. The CDR3 reads CASSLGRAFNQPQHF. The CDR3, as DNA: TGTGCCAGCAGCTTAGGACGGGCTTTCAATCAGCCCCAGCATTTT.

The V and J genes are TRBV5-1 and TRBJ1-2; possibly TRBD1 for D (5 bases). CDR3 length: 14 residues. Germline CDR1 SGHRS, CDR2 YFSETQ. V was cut by 0 bases and J by 4 bases, with 10 bases left in between. CDR3 coding DNA: TGCGCCAGCAGCTTGGATGTGGGGCCCTATGGCTACACCTTC. Translation: CASSLDVGPYGYTF.

The V gene is TRBV2, the J gene TRBJ2-7; the match to TRBD1 covers 9 bases. The CDR3 has 11 residues. The junction had 0 bases not matched to a gene; V was cut back by 8 bases and J by 4 bases. Germline CDR1 and CDR2: SNHLY and FYNNEI. CDR3 nucleotide sequence: TGTGCCAGCGGGACAGGGTACGAGCAGTACTTC. Its translation is CASGTGYEQYF.

CDR3 residues: CASSELLAETYNEQFF. CDR3 nucleotides: TGCGCCAGCAGTGAGTTACTAGCGGAGACGTACAATGAGCAGTTCTTC. V is TRBV10-1 and J is TRBJ2-1; 8 positions match TRBD2. The germline V gene encodes CDR1 WNHNN and CDR2 SYGVQD (reference sequence). The CDR3 totals 16 residues. With 1 base clipped from V and 4 bases from J, the junction kept 6 bases outside the gene matches.

The V and J genes are TRBV30 and TRBJ2-5; D tentatively reads TRBD1 or TRBD2 (5 bases each). The germline gives CDR1 GTSNPN, CDR2 SVGIG (reference sequence). The CDR3 totals 13 residues. The V gene lost 4 bases and the J gene lost 5 bases, with 14 bases spanning the gap. CDR3 region: CAWTLGWGETQYF. The DNA for the CDR3 is TGTGCCTGGACCCTGGGCTGGGGGGAGACCCAGTACTTC.

The rearrangement joins TRBV5-4 to TRBJ1-2; D is perhaps TRBD1 (5 bases). The V gene lost 6 bases and the J gene lost 6 bases, with 18 bases spanning the gap. From germline, CDR1 is SGHNT and CDR2 YYREEE (reference sequence). CDR3 length: 14 residues. The CDR3 coding sequence is TGTGCCAGCAACTTAGGTGTCGGGGGTGATGGCTACACCTTC. Its protein is CASNLGVGGDGYTF.

CDR3 DNA sequence: TGCGCCAGCAGCTTACGACAAATCAATGAGCAGTTCTTC. This gives the protein CASSLRQINEQFF. J is TRBJ2-1 and V is TRBV5-1; D gene unclear. The CDR3 contains 13 residues. V lost 2 bases and J 6 bases, leaving 9 bases between the germline ends. Germline-derived CDR1 and CDR2 are SGHRS and YFSETQ.